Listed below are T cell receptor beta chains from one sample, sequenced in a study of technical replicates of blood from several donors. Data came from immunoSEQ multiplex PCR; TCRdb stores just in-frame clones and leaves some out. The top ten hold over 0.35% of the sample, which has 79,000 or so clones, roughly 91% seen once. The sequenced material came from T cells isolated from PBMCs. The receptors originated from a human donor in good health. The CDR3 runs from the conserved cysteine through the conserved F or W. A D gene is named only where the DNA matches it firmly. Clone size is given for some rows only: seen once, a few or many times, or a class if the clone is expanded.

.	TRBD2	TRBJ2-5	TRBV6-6	CASKGLGWEATQYF	TGTGCCAGCAAAGGACTAGGGTGGGAGGCGACCCAGTACTTC
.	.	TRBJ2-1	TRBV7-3	CASSRGINEQFF	TGTGCCAGCAGCCGGGGGATCAATGAGCAGTTCTTC
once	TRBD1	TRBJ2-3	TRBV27	CASSPDRGSTDTQYF	TGTGCCAGCAGCCCGGACAGGGGGAGCACAGATACGCAGTATTTT
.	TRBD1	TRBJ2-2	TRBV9	CASSPRFGTGASGELFF	TGTGCCAGCAGCCCCCGATTTGGGACAGGGGCTTCCGGGGAGCTGTTTTTT
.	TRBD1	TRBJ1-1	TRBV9	CASSETGGGTEAFF	TGTGCCAGCAGCGAGACAGGGGGAGGGACTGAAGCTTTCTTT
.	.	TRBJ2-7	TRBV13	CASSLDTGPDEQYF	TGTGCCAGCAGCTTAGATACAGGGCCAGACGAGCAGTACTTC
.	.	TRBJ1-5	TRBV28	CASYQGTRNQPQHF	TGTGCCAGTTACCAGGGAACTCGCAATCAGCCCCAGCATTTT
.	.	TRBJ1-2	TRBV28	CASSPARGYTF	TGTGCCAGCAGTCCCGCGAGGGGCTACACCTTC
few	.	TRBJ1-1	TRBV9	CASSVAQMNTEAFF	TGTGCCAGCAGCGTAGCACAGATGAACACTGAAGCTTTCTTT
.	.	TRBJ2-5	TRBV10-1	CAPRDRQETQYF	TGCGCCCCAAGAGACAGGCAAGAGACCCAGTACTTC
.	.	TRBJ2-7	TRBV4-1	CASSQVGGEIDEQYF	TGCGCCAGCAGCCAAGTAGGGGGGGAAATCGACGAGCAGTACTTC
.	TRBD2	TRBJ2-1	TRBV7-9	CASSLSPTSGSYNEQFF	TGTGCCAGCAGCTTATCCCCCACTAGCGGCTCCTACAATGAGCAGTTCTTC
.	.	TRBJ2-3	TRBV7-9	CASSRSDTQYF	TGTGCCAGCAGCCGTTCAGATACGCAGTATTTT